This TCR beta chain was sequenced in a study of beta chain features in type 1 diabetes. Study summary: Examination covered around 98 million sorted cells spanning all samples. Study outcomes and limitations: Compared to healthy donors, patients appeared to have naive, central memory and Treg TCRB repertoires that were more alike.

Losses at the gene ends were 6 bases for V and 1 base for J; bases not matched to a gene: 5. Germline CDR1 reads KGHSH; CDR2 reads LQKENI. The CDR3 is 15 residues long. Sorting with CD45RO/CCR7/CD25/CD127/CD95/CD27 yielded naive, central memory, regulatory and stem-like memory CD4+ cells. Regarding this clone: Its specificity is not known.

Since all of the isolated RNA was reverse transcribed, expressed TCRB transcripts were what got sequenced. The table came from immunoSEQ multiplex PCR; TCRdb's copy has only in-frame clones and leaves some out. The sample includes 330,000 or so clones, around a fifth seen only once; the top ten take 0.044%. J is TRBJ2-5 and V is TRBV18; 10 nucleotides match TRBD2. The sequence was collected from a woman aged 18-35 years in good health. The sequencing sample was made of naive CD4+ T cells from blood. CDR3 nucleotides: TGTGCCAGCTCCCCCCAGCGGGGGGGCCAAGAGACCCAGTACTTC. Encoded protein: CASSPQRGGQETQYF.